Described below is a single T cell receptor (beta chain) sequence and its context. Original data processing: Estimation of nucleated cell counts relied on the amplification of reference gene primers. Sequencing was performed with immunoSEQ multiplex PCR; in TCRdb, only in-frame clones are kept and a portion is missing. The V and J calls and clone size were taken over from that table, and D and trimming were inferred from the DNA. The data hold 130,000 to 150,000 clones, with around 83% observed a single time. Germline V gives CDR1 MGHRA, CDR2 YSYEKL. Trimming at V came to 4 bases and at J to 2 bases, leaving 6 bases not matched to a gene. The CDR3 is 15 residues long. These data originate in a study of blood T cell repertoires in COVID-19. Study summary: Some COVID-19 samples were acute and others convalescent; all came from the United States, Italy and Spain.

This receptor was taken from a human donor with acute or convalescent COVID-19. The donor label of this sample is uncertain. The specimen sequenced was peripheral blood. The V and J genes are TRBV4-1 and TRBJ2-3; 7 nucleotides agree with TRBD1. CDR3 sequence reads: CASSPTGIHTDTQYF. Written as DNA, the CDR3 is TGCGCCAGCAGCCCGACAGGGATACACACAGATACGCAGTATTTT.